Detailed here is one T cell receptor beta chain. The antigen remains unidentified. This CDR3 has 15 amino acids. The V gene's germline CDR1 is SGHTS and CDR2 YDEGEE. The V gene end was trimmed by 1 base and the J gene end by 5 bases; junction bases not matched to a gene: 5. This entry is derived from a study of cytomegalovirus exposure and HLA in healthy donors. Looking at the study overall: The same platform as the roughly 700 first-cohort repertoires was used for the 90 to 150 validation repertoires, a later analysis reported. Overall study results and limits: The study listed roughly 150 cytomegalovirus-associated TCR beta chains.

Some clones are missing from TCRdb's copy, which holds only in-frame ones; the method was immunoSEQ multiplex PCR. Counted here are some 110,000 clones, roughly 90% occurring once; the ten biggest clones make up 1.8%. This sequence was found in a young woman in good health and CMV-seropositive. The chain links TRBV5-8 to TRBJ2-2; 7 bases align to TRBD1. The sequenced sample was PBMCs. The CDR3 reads CASSLWTGRTGELFF. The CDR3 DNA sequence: TGTGCCAGCAGCTTGTGGACAGGTCGAACCGGGGAGCTGTTTTTT.